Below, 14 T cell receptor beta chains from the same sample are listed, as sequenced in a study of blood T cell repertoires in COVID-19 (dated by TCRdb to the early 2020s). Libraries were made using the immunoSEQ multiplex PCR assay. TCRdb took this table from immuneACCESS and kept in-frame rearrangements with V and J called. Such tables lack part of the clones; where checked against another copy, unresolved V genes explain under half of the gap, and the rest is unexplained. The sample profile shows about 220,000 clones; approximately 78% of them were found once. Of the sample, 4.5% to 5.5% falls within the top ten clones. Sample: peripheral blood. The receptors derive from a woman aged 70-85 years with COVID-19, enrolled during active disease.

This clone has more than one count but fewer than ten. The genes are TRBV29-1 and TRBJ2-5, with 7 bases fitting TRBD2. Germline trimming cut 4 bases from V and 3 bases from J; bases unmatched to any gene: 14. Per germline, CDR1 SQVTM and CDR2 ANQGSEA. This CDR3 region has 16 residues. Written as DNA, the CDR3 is TGCAGCGTTGGGGGACTAACCCTAGTGGAAGAAGAGACCCAGTACTTC. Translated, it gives CSVGGLTLVEEETQYF.

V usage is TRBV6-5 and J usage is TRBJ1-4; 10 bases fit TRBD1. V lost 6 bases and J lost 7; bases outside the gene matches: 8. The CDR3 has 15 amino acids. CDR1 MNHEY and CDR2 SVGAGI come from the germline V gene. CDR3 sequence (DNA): TGTGCCAGCAGACCCGACAGGGGGCTGGGTGAAAAACTGTTTTTT. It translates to CASRPDRGLGEKLFF.

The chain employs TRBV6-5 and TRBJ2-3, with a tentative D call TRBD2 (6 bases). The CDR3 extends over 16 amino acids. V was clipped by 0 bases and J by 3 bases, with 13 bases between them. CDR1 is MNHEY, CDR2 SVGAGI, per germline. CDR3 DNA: TGTGCCAGCAGTTACTCCGTTACCCGGGGGACAGATACGCAGTATTTT. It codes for CASSYSVTRGTDTQYF.

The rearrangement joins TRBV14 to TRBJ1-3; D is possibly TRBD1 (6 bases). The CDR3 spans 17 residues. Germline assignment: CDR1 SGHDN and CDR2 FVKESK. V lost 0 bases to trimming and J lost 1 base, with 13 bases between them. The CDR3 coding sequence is TGTGCCAGCAGCCAAGATGGGGGGGGCTCTTCTGGAAACACCATATATTTT. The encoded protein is CASSQDGGGSSGNTIYF.

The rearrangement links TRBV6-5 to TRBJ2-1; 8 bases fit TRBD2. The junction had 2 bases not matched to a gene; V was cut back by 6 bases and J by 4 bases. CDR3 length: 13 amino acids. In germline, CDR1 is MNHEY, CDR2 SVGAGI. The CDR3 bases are TGTGCCAGCAGACCGGGAGGGTACAATGAGCAGTTCTTC. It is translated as CASRPGGYNEQFF.

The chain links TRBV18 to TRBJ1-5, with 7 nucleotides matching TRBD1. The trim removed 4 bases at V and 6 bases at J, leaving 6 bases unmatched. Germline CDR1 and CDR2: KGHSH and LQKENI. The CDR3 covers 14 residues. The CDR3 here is CASSLTGSGQPQHF. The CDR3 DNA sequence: TGTGCCAGCTCACTGACAGGGTCTGGTCAGCCCCAGCATTTT. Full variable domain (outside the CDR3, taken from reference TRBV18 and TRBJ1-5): NAGVMQNPRHLVRRRGQEARLRCSPMKGHSHVYWYRQLPEEGLKFMVYLQKENIIDESGMPKERFSAEFPKEGPSILRIQQVVRGDSAAYFCASSLTGSGQPQHFGDGTRLSIL.

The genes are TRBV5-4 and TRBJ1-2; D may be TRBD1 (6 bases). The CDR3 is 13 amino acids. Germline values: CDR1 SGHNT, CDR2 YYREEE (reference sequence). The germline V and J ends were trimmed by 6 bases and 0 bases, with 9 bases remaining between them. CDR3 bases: TGTGCCAGCACAGGGGCCTCTAACTATGGCTACACCTTC. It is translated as CASTGASNYGYTF.

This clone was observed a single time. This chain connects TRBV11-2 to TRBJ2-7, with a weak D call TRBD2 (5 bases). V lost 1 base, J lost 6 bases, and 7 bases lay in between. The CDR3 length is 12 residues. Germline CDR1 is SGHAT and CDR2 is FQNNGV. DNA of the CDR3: TGTGCCAGCAGCTTAGGAGGAGGCGAGCAGTACTTC. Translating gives CASSLGGGEQYF. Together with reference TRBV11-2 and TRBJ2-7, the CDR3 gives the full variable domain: EAGVAQSPRYKIIEKRQSVAFWCNPISGHATLYWYQQILGQGPKLLIQFQNNGVVDDSQLPKDRFSAERLKGVDSTLKIQPAKLEDSAVYLCASSLGGGEQYFGPGTRLTVT.

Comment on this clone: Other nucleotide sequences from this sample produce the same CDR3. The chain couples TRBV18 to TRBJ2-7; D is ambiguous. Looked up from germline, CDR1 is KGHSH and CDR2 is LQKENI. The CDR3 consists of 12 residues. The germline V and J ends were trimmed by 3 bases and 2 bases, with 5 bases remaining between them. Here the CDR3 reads CASSPAAYEQYF. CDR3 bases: TGTGCCAGCTCACCCGCGGCCTACGAGCAGTACTTC. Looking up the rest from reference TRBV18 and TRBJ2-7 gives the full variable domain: NAGVMQNPRHLVRRRGQEARLRCSPMKGHSHVYWYRQLPEEGLKFMVYLQKENIIDESGMPKERFSAEFPKEGPSILRIQQVVRGDSAAYFCASSPAAYEQYFGPGTRLTVT.

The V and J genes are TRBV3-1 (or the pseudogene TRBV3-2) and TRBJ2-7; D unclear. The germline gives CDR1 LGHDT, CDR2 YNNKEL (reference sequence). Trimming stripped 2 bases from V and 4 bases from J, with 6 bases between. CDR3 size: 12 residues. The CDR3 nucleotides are TGTGCCAGCAGCCAAACTCTGTACGAGCAGTACTTC. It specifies CASSQTLYEQYF.

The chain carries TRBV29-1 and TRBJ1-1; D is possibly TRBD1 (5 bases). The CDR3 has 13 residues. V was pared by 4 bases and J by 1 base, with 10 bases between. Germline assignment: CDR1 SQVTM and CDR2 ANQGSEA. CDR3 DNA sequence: TGCAGCGTTGCTGTAGGACAGAACACTGAAGCTTTCTTT. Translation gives CSVAVGQNTEAFF.

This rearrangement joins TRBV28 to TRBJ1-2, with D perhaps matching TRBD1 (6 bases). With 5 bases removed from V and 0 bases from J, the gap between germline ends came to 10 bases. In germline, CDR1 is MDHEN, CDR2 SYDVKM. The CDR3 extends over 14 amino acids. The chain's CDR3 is CASSLGQSNYGYTF. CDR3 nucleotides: TGTGCCAGCAGTCTTGGACAGTCTAACTATGGCTACACCTTC.

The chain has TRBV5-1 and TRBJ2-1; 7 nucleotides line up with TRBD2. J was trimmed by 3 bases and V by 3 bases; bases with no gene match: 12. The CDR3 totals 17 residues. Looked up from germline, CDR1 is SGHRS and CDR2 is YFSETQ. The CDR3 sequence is CASSSGFGGRDYNEQFF. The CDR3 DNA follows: TGCGCCAGCAGCTCGGGATTTGGAGGGAGGGACTACAATGAGCAGTTCTTC. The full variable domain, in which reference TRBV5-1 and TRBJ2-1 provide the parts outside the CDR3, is KAGVTQTPRYLIKTRGQQVTLSCSPISGHRSVSWYQQTPGQGLQFLFEYFSETQRNKGNFPGRFSGRQFSNSRSEMNVSTLELGDSALYLCASSSGFGGRDYNEQFFGPGTRLTVL.

CDR3 loop: CASSMTAGGTGNTIYF. CDR3 nucleotides: TGTGCCAGTAGTATGACGGCAGGGGGAACTGGAAACACCATATATTTT. The chain has TRBV19 and TRBJ1-3; 7 nucleotides match TRBD1. CDR3 length: 16 residues. Germline values: CDR1 LNHDA, CDR2 SQIVND (reference sequence). Trimming took 3 bases from V and 2 from J; bases not matched to a gene: 7.